This TCR beta chain was recovered during a study of blood T cell repertoires in COVID-19 (TCRdb year 2020). The study in broad terms: Samples covering the acute and convalescent phases of COVID-19 were provided by collaborators in the United States, Italy and Spain. A de-identified subject ID, COVID-19 status, age in years and sex were almost always included in the sample metadata. Samples came from the ongoing ImmuneRACE study (first 160 participants) plus 1,254 subjects from 6 global collaborators. The dataset comprised deeply sampled blood TCRbeta repertoires from subjects exposed to, actively infected with, or recovered from COVID-19. Where HLA class I and class II types were available, the types were taken from metadata supplied by the sample provider, not from assay-based typing. The repertoires were released in a freely available public database intended as a resource for research on the immune response to SARS-CoV-2. The prospective study material was composed of cDNA or gDNA derived from T cells, B-cell-depleted T cells, or PBMCs.

TCRbeta CDR3 regions were amplified from genomic DNA by means of the immunoSEQ Assay, a bias-controlled multiplex PCR. In the source study's methods: Within the assay, amplification of reference gene primers was used to estimate how many nucleated cells each sample contained. To quantify the absolute abundance of each unique TCRbeta CDR3 rearrangement, sequence reads were collapsed and filtered. Productive Simpson clonality was computed per sample as the square root of Simpson's diversity index over productive rearrangements. TCRdb took over this immuneACCESS table, retaining in-frame rearrangements with V and J assigned. Such tables are incomplete; in checked studies, under half of the missing clones stem from an unresolved V gene, and the remainder is unexplained. That table is the source of V, J and clone size, and D and trimming were worked out from the DNA. This sample comprises about 230,000 clones, about 88% of them detected only once. The ten largest account for 2.5% to 3% of the sample.

General study outcomes and caveats: The amount of clinical and demographic metadata varied by source and participant and was provided uncurated.

Each collaborating institution followed its own protocols to collect whole blood in K2EDTA tubes. For TCRbeta analysis, collaborators shipped samples in one of three forms: frozen whole blood, isolated PBMCs, or DNA extracted from either of those sample types. A remark on this clone: Its recognized antigen is unknown. Base qualities are not at hand, and no much larger clone is one base apart.

CDR1 and CDR2, per the germline V gene, are MNHNS and SASEGT. V is clipped by 2 bases and J by 8 bases, and the sequence between their germline boundaries is 24 bases long. From the cysteine through the phenylalanine, the CDR3 covers 18 amino acids. Here the CDR3 DNA is all that survives: 54 bases in frame from base 1. The clonotype comes from a woman in her sixties or seventies with acute or convalescent COVID-19. This chain is built from TRBV6-1 and TRBJ1-4; matching of 5 bases hints at TRBD1 as the D gene. Sequencing used peripheral blood. The nucleotide sequence is TGTGCCAGCAGTGAACGAAGGGCCGCGCCAGGGTTTAAGGAAAAACTGTTTTTT. Its protein reads: CASSERRAAPGFKEKLFF.